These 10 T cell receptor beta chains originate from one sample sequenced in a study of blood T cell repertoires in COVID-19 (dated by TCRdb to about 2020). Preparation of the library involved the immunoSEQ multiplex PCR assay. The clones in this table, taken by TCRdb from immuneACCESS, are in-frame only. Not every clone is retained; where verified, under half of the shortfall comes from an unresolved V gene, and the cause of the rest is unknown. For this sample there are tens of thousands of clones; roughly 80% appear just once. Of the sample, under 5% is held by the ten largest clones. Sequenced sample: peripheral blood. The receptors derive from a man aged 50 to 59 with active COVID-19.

CDR3 in amino acids: CASTTLRGIENTEAFF. The CDR3 nucleotides are TGTGCCAGCACAACCCTTAGGGGGATCGAGAACACTGAAGCTTTCTTT. The rearrangement uses TRBV7-2 and TRBJ1-1; D is perhaps TRBD1 (6 bases). Germline V gives CDR1 SGHTA, CDR2 FQGNSA. This CDR3 has 16 amino acids. V lost 7 bases and J 1 base, leaving 19 bases between the germline ends. The variable domain in full, with the rest retrieved from reference TRBV7-2 and TRBJ1-1, is GAGVSQSPSNKVTEKGKDVELRCDPISGHTALYWYRQSLGQGLEFLIYFQGNSAPDKSGLPSDRFSAERTGGSVSTLTIQRTQQEDSAVYLCASTTLRGIENTEAFFGQGTRLTVV.

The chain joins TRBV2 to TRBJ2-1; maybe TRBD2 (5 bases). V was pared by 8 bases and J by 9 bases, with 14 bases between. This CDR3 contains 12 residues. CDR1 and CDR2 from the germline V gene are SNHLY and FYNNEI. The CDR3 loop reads CASRASSGEQFF. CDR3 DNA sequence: TGTGCCAGCCGGGCTAGCTCAGGTGAGCAGTTCTTC.

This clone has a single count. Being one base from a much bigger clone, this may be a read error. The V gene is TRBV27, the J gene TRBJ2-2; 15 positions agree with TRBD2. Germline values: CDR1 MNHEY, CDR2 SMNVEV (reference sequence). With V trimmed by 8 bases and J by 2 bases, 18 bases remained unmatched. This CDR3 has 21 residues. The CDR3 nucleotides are TGTGCCAGCTGTCGGCGGGGCCGGACTAGCGGGGGGGGGATTAACACCGGGGAGCTGTTTTTT. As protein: CASCRRGRTSGGGINTGELFF.

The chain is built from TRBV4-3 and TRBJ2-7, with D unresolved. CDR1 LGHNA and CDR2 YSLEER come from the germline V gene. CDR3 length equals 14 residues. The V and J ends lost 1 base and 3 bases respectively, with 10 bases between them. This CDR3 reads CASSQGLVRYEQYF. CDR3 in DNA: TGCGCCAGCAGCCAAGGTCTAGTCCGCTACGAGCAGTACTTC.

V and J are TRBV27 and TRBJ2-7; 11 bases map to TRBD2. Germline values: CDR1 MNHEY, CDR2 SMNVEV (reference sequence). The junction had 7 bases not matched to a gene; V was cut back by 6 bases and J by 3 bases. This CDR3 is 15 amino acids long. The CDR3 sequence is CASSPSGGTGYEQYF. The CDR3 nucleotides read TGTGCCAGCAGCCCTAGCGGGGGGACTGGCTACGAGCAGTACTTC.

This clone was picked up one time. For the CDR3, the DNA is TGTGCCATCAGTGAGAAGAGCGGGGGGACTTCCTACAATGAGCAGTTCTTC. The encoded protein is CAISEKSGGTSYNEQFF. The chain couples TRBV10-3 to TRBJ2-1; 9 nucleotides agree with TRBD2. This CDR3 has 17 residues. Germline V gene sequence: CDR1 ENHRY, CDR2 SYGVKD. Unmatched junction bases numbered 6, after V lost 2 bases and J lost 1 base.

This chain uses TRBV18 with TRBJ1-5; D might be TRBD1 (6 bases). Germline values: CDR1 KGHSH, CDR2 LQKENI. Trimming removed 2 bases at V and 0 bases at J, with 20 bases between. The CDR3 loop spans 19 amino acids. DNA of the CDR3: TGTGCCAGCTCACCAACCGCAGGGGCCTTGACTTATAGCAATCAGCCCCAGCATTTT. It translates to CASSPTAGALTYSNQPQHF.

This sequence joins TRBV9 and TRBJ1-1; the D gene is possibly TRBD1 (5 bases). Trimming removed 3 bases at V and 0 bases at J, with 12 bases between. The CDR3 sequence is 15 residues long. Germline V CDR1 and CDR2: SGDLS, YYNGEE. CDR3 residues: CASSAAGTLNTEAFF. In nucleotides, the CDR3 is TGTGCCAGCAGCGCCGCCGGGACTTTGAACACTGAAGCTTTCTTT.

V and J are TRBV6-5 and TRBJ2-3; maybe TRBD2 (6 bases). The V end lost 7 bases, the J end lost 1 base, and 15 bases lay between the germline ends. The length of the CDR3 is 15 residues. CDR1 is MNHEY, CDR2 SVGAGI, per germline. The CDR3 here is CASTRGSWGTDTQYF. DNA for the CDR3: TGTGCCAGCACACGGGGGAGTTGGGGCACAGATACGCAGTATTTT.

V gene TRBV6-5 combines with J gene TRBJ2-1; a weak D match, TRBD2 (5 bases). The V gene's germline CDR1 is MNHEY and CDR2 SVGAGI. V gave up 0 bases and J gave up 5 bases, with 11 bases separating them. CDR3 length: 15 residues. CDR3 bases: TGTGCCAGCAGTTACTCCTACGGGGTAGACAATGAGCAGTTCTTC. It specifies CASSYSYGVDNEQFF.